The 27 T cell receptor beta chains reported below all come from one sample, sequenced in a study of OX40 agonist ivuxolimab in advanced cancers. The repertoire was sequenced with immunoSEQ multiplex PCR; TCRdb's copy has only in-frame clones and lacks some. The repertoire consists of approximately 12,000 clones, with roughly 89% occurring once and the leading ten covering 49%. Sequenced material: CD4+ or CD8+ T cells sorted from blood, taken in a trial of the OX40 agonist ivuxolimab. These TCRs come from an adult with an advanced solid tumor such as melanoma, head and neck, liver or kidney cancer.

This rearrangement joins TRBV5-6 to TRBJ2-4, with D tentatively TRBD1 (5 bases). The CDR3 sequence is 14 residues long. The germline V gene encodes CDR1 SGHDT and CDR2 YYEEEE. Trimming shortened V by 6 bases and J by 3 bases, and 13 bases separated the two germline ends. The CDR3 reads CASMKGHNKNIQYF. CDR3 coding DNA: TGTGCCAGCATGAAGGGGCATAACAAAAACATTCAGTACTTC.

Here the CDR3 reads CASSLSHSGSTYNEQFF. CDR3 nucleotides: TGTGCCAGCAGTCTCTCCCATAGCGGGAGTACCTACAATGAGCAGTTCTTC. The J gene is TRBJ2-1, the V gene TRBV28, with 9 bases lining up with TRBD2. The trim removed 5 bases at V and 2 bases at J, leaving 10 bases unmatched. Germline CDR1 MDHEN, CDR2 SYDVKM. The CDR3 totals 17 residues.

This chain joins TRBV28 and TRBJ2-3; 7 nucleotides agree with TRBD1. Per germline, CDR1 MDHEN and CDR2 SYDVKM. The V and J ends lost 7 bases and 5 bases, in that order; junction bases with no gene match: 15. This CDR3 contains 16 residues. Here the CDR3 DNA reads TGTGCCAGCACCCTGAACAGGGGATACTGGGGAGATACGCAGTATTTT. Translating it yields CASTLNRGYWGDTQYF. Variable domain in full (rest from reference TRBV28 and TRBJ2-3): DVKVTQSSRYLVKRTGEKVFLECVQDMDHENMFWYRQDPGLGLRLIYFSYDVKMKEKGDIPEGYSVSREKKERFSLILESASTNQTSMYLCASTLNRGYWGDTQYFGPGTRLTVL.

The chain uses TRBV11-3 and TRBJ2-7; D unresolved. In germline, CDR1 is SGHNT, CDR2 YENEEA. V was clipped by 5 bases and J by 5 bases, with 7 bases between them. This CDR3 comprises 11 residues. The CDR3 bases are TGTGCCAGCAGCGGGTTGGACGAGCAGTACTTC. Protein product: CASSGLDEQYF. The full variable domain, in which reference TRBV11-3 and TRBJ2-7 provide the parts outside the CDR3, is EAGVVQSPRYKIIEKKQPVAFWCNPISGHNTLYWYLQNLGQGPELLIRYENEEAVDDSQLPKDRFSAERLKGVDSTLKIQPAELGDSAVYLCASSGLDEQYFGPGTRLTVT.

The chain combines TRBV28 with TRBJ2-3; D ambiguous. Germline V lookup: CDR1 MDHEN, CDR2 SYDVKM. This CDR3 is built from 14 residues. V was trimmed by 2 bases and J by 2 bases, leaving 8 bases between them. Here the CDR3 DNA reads TGTGCCAGCAGTTTAGTGGCGGCCACAGATACGCAGTATTTT. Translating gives CASSLVAATDTQYF.

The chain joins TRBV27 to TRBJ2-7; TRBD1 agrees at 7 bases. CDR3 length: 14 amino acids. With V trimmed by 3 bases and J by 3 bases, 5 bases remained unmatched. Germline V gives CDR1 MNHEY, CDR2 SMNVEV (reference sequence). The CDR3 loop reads CASSFAGGHYEQYF. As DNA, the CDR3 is TGTGCCAGCAGTTTTGCAGGGGGACACTACGAGCAGTACTTC.

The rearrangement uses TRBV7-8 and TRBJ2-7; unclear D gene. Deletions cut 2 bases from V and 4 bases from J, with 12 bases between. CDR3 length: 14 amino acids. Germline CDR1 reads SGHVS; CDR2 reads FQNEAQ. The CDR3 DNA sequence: TGTGCCAGCAGCTTAAGTTCTACCTTTTACGAGCAGTACTTC. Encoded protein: CASSLSSTFYEQYF.

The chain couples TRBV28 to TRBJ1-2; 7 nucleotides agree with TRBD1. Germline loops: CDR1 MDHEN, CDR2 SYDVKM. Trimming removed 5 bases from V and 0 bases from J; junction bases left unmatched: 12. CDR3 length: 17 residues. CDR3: CASSPGTADFPNYGYTF. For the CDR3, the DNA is TGTGCCAGCAGTCCCGGGACAGCCGACTTTCCTAACTATGGCTACACCTTC.

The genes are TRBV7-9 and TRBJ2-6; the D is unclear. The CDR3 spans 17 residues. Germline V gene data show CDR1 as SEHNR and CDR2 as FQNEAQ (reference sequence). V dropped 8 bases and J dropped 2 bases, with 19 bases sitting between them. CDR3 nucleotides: TGTGCCAGCTATCCACTCGGAGTAGGGCCTGGGGCCAACGTCCTGACTTTC. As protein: CASYPLGVGPGANVLTF.

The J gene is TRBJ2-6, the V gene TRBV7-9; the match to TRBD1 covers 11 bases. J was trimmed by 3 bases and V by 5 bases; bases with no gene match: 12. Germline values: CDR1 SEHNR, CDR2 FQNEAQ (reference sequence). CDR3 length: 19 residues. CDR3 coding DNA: TGTGCCAGCAGCGGCCAATTCGGACAGGGGGCGCTTGGGGCCAACGTCCTGACTTTC. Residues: CASSGQFGQGALGANVLTF.

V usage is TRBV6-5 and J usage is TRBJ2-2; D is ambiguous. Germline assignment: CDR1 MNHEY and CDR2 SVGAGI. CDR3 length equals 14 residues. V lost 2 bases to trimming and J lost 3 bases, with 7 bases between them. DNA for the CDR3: TGTGCCAGCAGTTACAACGGGTACACCGGGGAGCTGTTTTTT. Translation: CASSYNGYTGELFF.

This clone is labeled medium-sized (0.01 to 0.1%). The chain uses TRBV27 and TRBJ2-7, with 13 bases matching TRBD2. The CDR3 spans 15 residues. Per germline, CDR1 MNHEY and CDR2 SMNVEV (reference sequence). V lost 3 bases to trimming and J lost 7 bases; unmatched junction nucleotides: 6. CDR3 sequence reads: CASSFTSGRVGEQYF. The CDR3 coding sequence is TGTGCCAGCAGTTTTACTAGCGGGAGGGTCGGGGAGCAGTACTTC.

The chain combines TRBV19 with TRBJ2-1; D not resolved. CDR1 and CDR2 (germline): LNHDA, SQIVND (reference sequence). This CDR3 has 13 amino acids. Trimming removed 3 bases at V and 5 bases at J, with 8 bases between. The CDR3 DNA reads TGTGCCAGTAGTATTGTTGTCAACAATGAGCAGTTCTTC. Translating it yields CASSIVVNNEQFF. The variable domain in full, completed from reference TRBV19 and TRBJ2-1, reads DGGITQSPKYLFRKEGQNVTLSCEQNLNHDAMYWYRQDPGQGLRLIYYSQIVNDFQKGDIAEGYSVSREKKESFPLTVTSAQKNPTAFYLCASSIVVNNEQFFGPGTRLTVL.

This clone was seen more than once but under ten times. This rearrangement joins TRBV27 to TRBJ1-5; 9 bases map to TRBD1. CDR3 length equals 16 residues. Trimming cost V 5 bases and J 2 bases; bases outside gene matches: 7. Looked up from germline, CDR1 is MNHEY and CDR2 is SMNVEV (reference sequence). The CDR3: CASSVTGGLGNQPQHF. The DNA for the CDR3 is TGTGCCAGCAGTGTCACAGGGGGCCTGGGCAATCAGCCCCAGCATTTT.

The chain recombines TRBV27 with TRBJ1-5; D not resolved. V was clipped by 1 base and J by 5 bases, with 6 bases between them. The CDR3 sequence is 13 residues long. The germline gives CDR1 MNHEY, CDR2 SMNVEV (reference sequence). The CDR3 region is CASSLYVDQPQHF. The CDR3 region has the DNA TGTGCCAGCAGTTTATATGTCGATCAGCCCCAGCATTTT.

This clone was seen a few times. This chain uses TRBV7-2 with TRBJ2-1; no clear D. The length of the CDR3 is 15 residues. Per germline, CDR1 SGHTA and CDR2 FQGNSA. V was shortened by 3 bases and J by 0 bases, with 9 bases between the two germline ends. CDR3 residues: CASSFSHSSYNEQFF. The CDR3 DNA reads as TGTGCCAGCAGCTTCTCTCATAGCTCCTACAATGAGCAGTTCTTC. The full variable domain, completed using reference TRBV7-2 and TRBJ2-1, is GAGVSQSPSNKVTEKGKDVELRCDPISGHTALYWYRQSLGQGLEFLIYFQGNSAPDKSGLPSDRFSAERTGGSVSTLTIQRTQQEDSAVYLCASSFSHSSYNEQFFGPGTRLTVL.

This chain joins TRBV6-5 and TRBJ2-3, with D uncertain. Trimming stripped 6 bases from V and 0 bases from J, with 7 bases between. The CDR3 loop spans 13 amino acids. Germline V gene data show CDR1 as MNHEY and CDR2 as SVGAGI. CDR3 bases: TGTGCCAGCAGCGGATCTAGCACAGATACGCAGTATTTT. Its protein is CASSGSSTDTQYF.

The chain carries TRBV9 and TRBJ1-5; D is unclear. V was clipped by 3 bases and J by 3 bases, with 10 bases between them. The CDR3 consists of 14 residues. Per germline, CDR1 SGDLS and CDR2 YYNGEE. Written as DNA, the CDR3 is TGTGCCAGCAGCGAGGAGGGCCTCAATCAGCCCCAGCATTTT. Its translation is CASSEEGLNQPQHF. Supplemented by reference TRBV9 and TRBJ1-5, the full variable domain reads DSGVTQTPKHLITATGQRVTLRCSPRSGDLSVYWYQQSLDQGLQFLIQYYNGEERAKGNILERFSAQQFPDLHSELNLSSLELGDSALYFCASSEEGLNQPQHFGDGTRLSIL.

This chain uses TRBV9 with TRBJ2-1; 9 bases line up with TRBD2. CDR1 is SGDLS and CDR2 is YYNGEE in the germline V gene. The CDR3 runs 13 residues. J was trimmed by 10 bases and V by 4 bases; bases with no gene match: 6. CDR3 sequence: CASSLTSGREQFF. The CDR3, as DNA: TGTGCCAGCAGCCTGACTAGCGGCAGGGAGCAGTTCTTC.

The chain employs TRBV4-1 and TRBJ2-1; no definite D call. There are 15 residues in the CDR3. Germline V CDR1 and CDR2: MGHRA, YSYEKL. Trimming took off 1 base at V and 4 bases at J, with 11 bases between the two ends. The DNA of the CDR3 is TGCGCCAGCAGCCAAGTCCGTATAACTTACAATGAGCAGTTCTTC. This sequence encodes CASSQVRITYNEQFF.

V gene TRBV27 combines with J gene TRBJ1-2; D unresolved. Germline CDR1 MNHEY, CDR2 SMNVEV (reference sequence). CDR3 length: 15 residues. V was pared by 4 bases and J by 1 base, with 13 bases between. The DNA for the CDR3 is TGTGCCAGCAGTTCCGGACTGCACTTTAACTATGGCTACACCTTC. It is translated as CASSSGLHFNYGYTF.

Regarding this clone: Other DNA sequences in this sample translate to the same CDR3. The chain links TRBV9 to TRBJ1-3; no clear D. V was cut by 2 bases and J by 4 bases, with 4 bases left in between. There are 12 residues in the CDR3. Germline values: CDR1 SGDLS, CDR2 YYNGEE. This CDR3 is CASSVGGNTIYF. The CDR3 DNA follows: TGTGCCAGCAGCGTGGGGGGAAACACCATATATTTT.

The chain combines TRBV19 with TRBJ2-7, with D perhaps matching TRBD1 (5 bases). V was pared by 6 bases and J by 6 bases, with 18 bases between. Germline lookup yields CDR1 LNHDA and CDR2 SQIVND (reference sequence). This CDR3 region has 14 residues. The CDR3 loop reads CASSPGSGFVEQYF. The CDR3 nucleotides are TGTGCCAGTAGCCCGGGTTCAGGGTTTGTCGAGCAGTACTTC.

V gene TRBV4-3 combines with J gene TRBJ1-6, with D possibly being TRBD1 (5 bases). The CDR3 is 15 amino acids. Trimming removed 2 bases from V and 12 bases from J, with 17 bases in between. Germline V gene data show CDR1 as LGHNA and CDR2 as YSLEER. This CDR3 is CASSQYSGGPGPLHF. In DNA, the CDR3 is TGCGCCAGCAGCCAATATTCTGGGGGTCCGGGACCCCTCCACTTT.

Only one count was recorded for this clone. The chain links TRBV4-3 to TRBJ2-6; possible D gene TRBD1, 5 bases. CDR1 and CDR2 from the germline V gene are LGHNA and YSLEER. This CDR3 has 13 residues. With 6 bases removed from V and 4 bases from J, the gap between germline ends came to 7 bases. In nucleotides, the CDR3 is TGCGCCAGCAGTCAGGGAGGGGCCAACGTCCTGACTTTC. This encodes CASSQGGANVLTF.

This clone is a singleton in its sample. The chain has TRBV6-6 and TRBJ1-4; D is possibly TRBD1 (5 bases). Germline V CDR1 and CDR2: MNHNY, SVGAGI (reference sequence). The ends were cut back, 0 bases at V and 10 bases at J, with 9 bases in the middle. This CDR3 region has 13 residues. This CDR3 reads CASSYSSGGKLFF. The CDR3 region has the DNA TGTGCCAGCAGTTACTCGTCCGGGGGAAAACTGTTTTTT.

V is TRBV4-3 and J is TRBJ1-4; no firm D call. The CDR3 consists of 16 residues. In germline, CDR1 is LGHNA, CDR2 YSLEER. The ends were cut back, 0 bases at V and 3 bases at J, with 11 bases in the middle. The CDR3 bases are TGCGCCAGCAGCCAAGACCGGGATTTACCTAATGAAAAACTGTTTTTT. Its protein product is CASSQDRDLPNEKLFF.